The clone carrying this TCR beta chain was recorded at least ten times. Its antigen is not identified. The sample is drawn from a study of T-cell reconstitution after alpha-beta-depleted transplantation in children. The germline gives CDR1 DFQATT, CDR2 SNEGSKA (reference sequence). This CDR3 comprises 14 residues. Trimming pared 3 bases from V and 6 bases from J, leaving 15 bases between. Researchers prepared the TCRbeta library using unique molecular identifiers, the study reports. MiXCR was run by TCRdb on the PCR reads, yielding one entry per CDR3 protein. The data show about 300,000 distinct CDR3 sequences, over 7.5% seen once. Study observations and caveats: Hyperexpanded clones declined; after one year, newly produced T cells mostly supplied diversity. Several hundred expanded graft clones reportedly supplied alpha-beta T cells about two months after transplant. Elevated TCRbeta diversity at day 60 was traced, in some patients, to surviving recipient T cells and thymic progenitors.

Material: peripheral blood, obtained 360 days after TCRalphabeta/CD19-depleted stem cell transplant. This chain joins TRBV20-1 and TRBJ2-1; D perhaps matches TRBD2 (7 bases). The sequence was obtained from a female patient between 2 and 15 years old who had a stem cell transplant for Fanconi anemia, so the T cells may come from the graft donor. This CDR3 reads CSARLAGAGNEQFF. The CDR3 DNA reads TGCAGTGCTAGGCTGGCGGGGGCTGGCAATGAGCAGTTCTTC.